Listed below are T cell receptor beta chains from one sample, sequenced in a study of blood T cell repertoires in COVID-19. The repertoire was sequenced with immunoSEQ multiplex PCR; TCRdb's copy has only in-frame clones and lacks some. The data hold 200,000 to 250,000 clones, with around 90% observed a single time. The sequencing sample was made of PBMCs or T cells enriched from blood (not recorded which). These TCRs come from a man aged 45-65 years who had been exposed to COVID-19. Each CDR3 is given with its conserved first and last residue. Clone size is not always given. Where it is, it says once, few, many or a class for expanded clones.

abundance	v_gene	j_gene	len	CDR3aa
few	TRBV5-8	TRBJ1-2	15	CASSLGGTGYRGYTF
-	TRBV7-2	TRBJ2-2	16	CASRAAGASVTGELFF
-	TRBV24-1	TRBJ2-3	16	CATSDSGQGQPDTQYF
-	TRBV5-1	TRBJ2-2	16	CASSSGTGRSTGELFF
-	TRBV28	TRBJ1-2	15	CASSLQRGGGFGYTF
-	TRBV5-1	TRBJ2-2	15	CASSPGSSVTGELFF
-	TRBV24-1	TRBJ2-1	16	CATSDKLAASYNEQFF
-	TRBV28	TRBJ1-2	14	CASTVTGIHYGYTF
-	TRBV5-4	TRBJ1-3	14	CASSLGTGIDTIYF
-	TRBV7-3	TRBJ2-6	16	CASSSTAFSGANVLTF
-	TRBV28	TRBJ1-2	14	CASSLWEGAYGYTF
-	TRBV6-1	TRBJ1-2	14	CASSEGMDFYGYTF
once	TRBV3-1/TRBV3-2	TRBJ1-5	13	CASSQAPRGPQHF